Each of the 24 T cell receptor beta chains below was sequenced from the same sample in a study of shared clonotypes between healthy human individuals. Measured with immunoSEQ multiplex PCR; TCRdb has only the in-frame clones, and not every one. The top ten hold 0.36% of the sample, which has about 2.4 million clones, more than 85% seen once. What was sequenced was naive CD4+ T cells from PBMCs. The sample's subset: CD45RA+ positively selected. All receptors come from a man younger than 30 in good health. Some clones in this sample may be carry-over from other donors' samples.

The V and J genes are TRBV7-8 and TRBJ2-7; D is ambiguous. Germline CDR1 and CDR2: SGHVS and FQNEAQ. The CDR3 loop spans 17 amino acids. Between the trimmed V and J ends, which lost 3 bases and 2 bases, there was a span of 20 bases. This CDR3 is CASSFGGNGPTPYEQYF. CDR3 nucleotide sequence: TGTGCCAGCAGCTTCGGCGGTAACGGCCCAACTCCCTACGAGCAGTACTTC.

V usage is TRBV9 and J usage is TRBJ1-2, with 7 bases matching TRBD1. CDR1 and CDR2 from the germline V gene are SGDLS and YYNGEE. This CDR3 is 14 amino acids long. The J segment lost 7 bases and the V segment lost 3 bases, leaving 9 bases of the junction unmatched. The CDR3 region has the DNA TGTGCCAGCAGCGCCCGGACAGGAGAAGGTGGCTACACCTTC. Translating gives CASSARTGEGGYTF.

Regarding this clone: Other DNA sequences within the sample encode an identical CDR3. V usage is TRBV9 and J usage is TRBJ1-1; 7 bases are a match to TRBD1. V lost 4 bases and J lost 2; bases outside the gene matches: 8. The CDR3 contains 15 residues. The germline V gene encodes CDR1 SGDLS and CDR2 YYNGEE. The CDR3 sequence: CASSPRQGQNTEAFF. The CDR3 nucleotides are TGTGCCAGCAGCCCGCGACAGGGACAAAACACTGAAGCTTTCTTT. Based on the CDR3 plus reference TRBV9 and TRBJ1-1, the full variable domain is DSGVTQTPKHLITATGQRVTLRCSPRSGDLSVYWYQQSLDQGLQFLIQYYNGEERAKGNILERFSAQQFPDLHSELNLSSLELGDSALYFCASSPRQGQNTEAFFGQGTRLTVV.

CDR3 bases: TGTGCCAGCAGTTCCCGCCAGGACGACTATGGCTACACCTTC. Amino acids: CASSSRQDDYGYTF. The rearrangement links TRBV6-5 to TRBJ1-2; D ambiguous. Germline V gives CDR1 MNHEY, CDR2 SVGAGI. Deletions cut 4 bases from V and 3 bases from J, with 12 bases between. The CDR3 length is 14 residues.

This clone was observed once. This sequence joins TRBV4-2 and TRBJ2-3; D possibly matches TRBD1 or TRBD2 (5 bases each). The germline gives CDR1 LGHNA, CDR2 YNFKEQ. Trimming shortened V by 2 bases and J by 0 bases, and 18 bases separated the two germline ends. This CDR3 comprises 18 residues. The CDR3 DNA is TGTGCCAGCAGCCAAAGAAGGGACGCGCTAACTAGCACAGATACGCAGTATTTT. This gives the protein CASSQRRDALTSTDTQYF.

The chain joins TRBV10-1 to TRBJ1-1, with unresolved D. The germline V and J ends were trimmed by 8 bases and 6 bases, with 19 bases remaining between them. This CDR3 has 14 residues. The germline V gene encodes CDR1 WNHNN and CDR2 SYGVQD (reference sequence). DNA of the CDR3: TGCGCCAGCGGACGGACCGAAAGATCCGCTGAAGCTTTCTTT. This codes for CASGRTERSAEAFF.

The genes are TRBV5-4 and TRBJ1-1; D unresolved. The ends were cut back, 4 bases at V and 0 bases at J, with 10 bases in the middle. The CDR3 covers 14 residues. CDR1 and CDR2 (germline): SGHNT, YYREEE (reference sequence). CDR3 residues: CASSQDRLNTEAFF. Here the CDR3 DNA reads TGTGCCAGCAGCCAAGACCGTTTGAACACTGAAGCTTTCTTT. Full variable domain (remainder filled in from reference TRBV5-4 and TRBJ1-1): ETGVTQSPTHLIKTRGQQVTLRCSSQSGHNTVSWYQQALGQGPQFIFQYYREEENGRGNFPPRFSGLQFPNYSSELNVNALELDDSALYLCASSQDRLNTEAFFGQGTRLTVV.

The chain combines TRBV6-1 with TRBJ2-7, with D perhaps being TRBD1 or TRBD2 (5 bases each). Trimming cost V 7 bases and J 3 bases, with 13 bases left between them. This CDR3 contains 13 residues. Looked up from germline, CDR1 is MNHNS and CDR2 is SASEGT. The CDR3 here is CASTGTLGYEQYF. CDR3 nucleotide sequence: TGTGCCAGCACCGGGACCTTAGGCTACGAGCAGTACTTC.

This chain links TRBV30 with TRBJ1-3; D may be TRBD1 (6 bases). V was trimmed by 0 bases and J by 0 bases, leaving 21 bases between them. This CDR3 is built from 19 residues. The germline CDR1 and CDR2 sequences are GTSNPN and SVGIG (reference sequence). CDR3 residues: CAWSVAVNWGQSSGNTIYF. The CDR3 DNA reads TGTGCCTGGAGTGTAGCCGTTAATTGGGGGCAGAGCTCTGGAAACACCATATATTTT.

V gene TRBV5-4 combines with J gene TRBJ2-1, with D unresolved. V was cut by 1 base and J by 2 bases, with 10 bases left in between. Germline assignment: CDR1 SGHNT and CDR2 YYREEE (reference sequence). CDR3 length equals 15 residues. In DNA, the CDR3 is TGTGCCAGCAGCTTGAGTGGCGGCACCTACAATGAGCAGTTCTTC. Translating it yields CASSLSGGTYNEQFF.

This clone was counted once. The J gene is TRBJ1-1, the V gene TRBV2; 7 nucleotides align to TRBD1. Germline CDR1 is SNHLY and CDR2 is FYNNEI. The J segment lost 0 bases and the V segment lost 6 bases, leaving 4 bases of the junction unmatched. The CDR3 has 14 residues. The DNA of the CDR3 is TGTGCCAGCAGACACAGGGGAATGAACACTGAAGCTTTCTTT. Translated, it gives CASRHRGMNTEAFF.

A note on this clone: At one end, the junction sequence differs from germline, possibly due to a read error. The chain has TRBV7-2 and TRBJ2-7; 7 positions match TRBD2. Germline V gene sequence: CDR1 SGHTA, CDR2 FQGNSA. There are 15 residues in the CDR3. The CDR3 nucleotides read TGCGCCAGCAGCTTAGGGCGGGAGCGGTCCTACGAGCAGTACTTC. Translating gives CASSLGRERSYEQYF.

The rearrangement joins TRBV28 to TRBJ1-2; 9 positions agree with TRBD1. The trim removed 7 bases at V and 5 bases at J, leaving 5 bases unmatched. The length of the CDR3 is 13 residues. CDR1 is MDHEN, CDR2 SYDVKM, per germline. The CDR3 loop is CASNTGGVYGYTF. The CDR3 DNA sequence: TGTGCCAGCAACACAGGGGGCGTTTATGGCTACACCTTC.

The chain links TRBV11-3 to TRBJ2-1, with D tentatively TRBD1 (6 bases). The CDR3 is 14 residues long. Trimming took off 6 bases at V and 2 bases at J, with 11 bases between the two ends. CDR1 and CDR2 (germline): SGHNT, YENEEA. CDR3 in DNA: TGTGCCAGCAGTCGTAACAGGGCCTACAATGAGCAGTTCTTC. Protein sequence: CASSRNRAYNEQFF. The entire variable domain, with the rest obtained from reference TRBV11-3 and TRBJ2-1, is as follows: EAGVVQSPRYKIIEKKQPVAFWCNPISGHNTLYWYLQNLGQGPELLIRYENEEAVDDSQLPKDRFSAERLKGVDSTLKIQPAELGDSAVYLCASSRNRAYNEQFFGPGTRLTVL.

CDR3 protein: CASSLLVAGGETQYF. The CDR3 DNA reads as TGTGCCAGCAGCTTATTGGTAGCGGGAGGGGAGACCCAGTACTTC. The rearrangement uses TRBV7-7 and TRBJ2-5; 11 bases align to TRBD2. This CDR3 is 15 amino acids long. J lost 5 bases, V lost 2 bases, and 4 bases had no gene match. Germline-derived CDR1 and CDR2 are SSHAT and FNYEAQ (reference sequence).

This chain links TRBV14 with TRBJ1-1; D is uncertain. The V and J ends lost 2 bases and 1 base respectively, with 14 bases between them. The CDR3 runs 16 residues. Germline loops: CDR1 SGHDN, CDR2 FVKESK. In DNA form, the CDR3 reads TGTGCCAGCAGCCAATGGGGTCGTGAGAAGAACACTGAAGCTTTCTTT. Translation: CASSQWGREKNTEAFF.

This chain uses TRBV9 with TRBJ2-3, with unresolved D. V was cut by 4 bases and J by 3 bases, with 15 bases left in between. The CDR3 contains 15 residues. CDR1 is SGDLS and CDR2 is YYNGEE in the germline V gene. This CDR3 reads CASSPPSLPTDTQYF. In DNA form, the CDR3 reads TGTGCCAGCAGCCCCCCGAGTCTCCCGACAGATACGCAGTATTTT.

The CDR3 region is CATTLDTSGRAGTDTQYF. CDR3 coding DNA: TGTGCCACCACACTGGATACTAGCGGGAGGGCCGGCACAGATACGCAGTATTTT. This rearrangement joins TRBV7-8 to TRBJ2-3, with 13 bases aligning to TRBD2. CDR1 SGHVS and CDR2 FQNEAQ come from the germline V gene. V was clipped by 10 bases and J by 1 base; unmatched bases: 14. This CDR3 contains 18 residues.

This clone was picked up one time. The V and J genes are TRBV6-5 and TRBJ2-4; no definite D call. Trimming cost V 6 bases and J 0 bases, with 12 bases left between them. Germline CDR1 reads MNHEY; CDR2 reads SVGAGI. The CDR3 totals 15 residues. DNA for the CDR3: TGTGCCAGCAGGGGAATTGGGTTAGCCAAAAACATTCAGTACTTC. Protein: CASRGIGLAKNIQYF.

The J gene is TRBJ2-7, the V gene TRBV2; D unclear. The germline V gene has CDR1 SNHLY and CDR2 FYNNEI. The CDR3 length is 12 residues. The ends were cut back, 6 bases at V and 0 bases at J, with 6 bases in the middle. The CDR3 DNA reads as TGTGCCAGCAGGAGGAGCTCCTACGAGCAGTACTTC. Translated: CASRRSSYEQYF.

Comments on this clone: The sample holds other DNA sequences that translate to the same CDR3. The CDR3 DNA reads TGTGCCAGCAGCTCACGGTCTTACAATGAGCAGTTCTTC. As protein: CASSSRSYNEQFF. The genes are TRBV11-2 and TRBJ2-1, with D unclear. V gave up 4 bases and J gave up 4 bases, with 8 bases separating them. This CDR3 contains 13 residues. Germline V gene lookup returns CDR1 SGHAT and CDR2 FQNNGV.

A note on this clone: The same CDR3 is also encoded by other DNA sequences in this sample. The V and J genes are TRBV5-1 and TRBJ2-3; no clear D. Germline values: CDR1 SGHRS, CDR2 YFSETQ. The ends were cut back, 1 base at V and 6 bases at J, with 3 bases in the middle. CDR3 length equals 11 residues. CDR3 sequence (DNA): TGCGCCAGCAGCTTGCTGGATACGCAGTATTTT. It codes for CASSLLDTQYF.

This rearrangement joins TRBV28 to TRBJ2-1, with 9 bases fitting TRBD2. With V trimmed by 5 bases and J by 3 bases, 11 bases remained unmatched. The length of the CDR3 is 17 residues. The germline V gene encodes CDR1 MDHEN and CDR2 SYDVKM. DNA of the CDR3: TGTGCCAGCAGTCCCTCCCTCGCGGGAGGGTACTACAATGAGCAGTTCTTC. Protein: CASSPSLAGGYYNEQFF.

The chain links TRBV5-1 to TRBJ2-2; 13 bases line up with TRBD2. Germline V gene lookup returns CDR1 SGHRS and CDR2 YFSETQ. After removal of 2 bases from V and 3 bases from J, the junction contained 1 base not matched to a gene. The CDR3 spans 16 residues. The CDR3: CASSFTSGRDTGELFF. DNA of the CDR3: TGCGCCAGCAGCTTTACTAGCGGGAGGGACACCGGGGAGCTGTTTTTT.